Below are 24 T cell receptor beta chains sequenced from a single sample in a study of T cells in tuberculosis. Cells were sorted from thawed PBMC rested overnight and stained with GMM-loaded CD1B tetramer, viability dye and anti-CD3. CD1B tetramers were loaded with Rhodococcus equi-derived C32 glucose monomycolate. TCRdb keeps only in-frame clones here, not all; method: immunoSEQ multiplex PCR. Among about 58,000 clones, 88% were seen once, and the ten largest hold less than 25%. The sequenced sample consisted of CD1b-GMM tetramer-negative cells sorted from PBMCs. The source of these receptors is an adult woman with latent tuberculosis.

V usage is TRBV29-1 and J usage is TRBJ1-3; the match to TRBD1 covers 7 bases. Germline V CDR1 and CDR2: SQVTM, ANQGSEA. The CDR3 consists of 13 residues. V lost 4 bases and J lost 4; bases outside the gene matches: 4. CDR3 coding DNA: TGCAGCGTTGGTCCAGGGGGAGGAAACACCATATATTTT. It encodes CSVGPGGGNTIYF.

CDR3 bases: TGTGCCAGCAGTGGATCCGGGACAGGAAACACTGAAGCTTTCTTT. This gives the protein CASSGSGTGNTEAFF. V usage is TRBV6-1 and J usage is TRBJ1-1, with TRBD1 matching over 8 bases. The CDR3 has 15 residues. Germline trimming cut 4 bases from V and 2 bases from J; bases unmatched to any gene: 6. Germline V lookup: CDR1 MNHNS, CDR2 SASEGT.

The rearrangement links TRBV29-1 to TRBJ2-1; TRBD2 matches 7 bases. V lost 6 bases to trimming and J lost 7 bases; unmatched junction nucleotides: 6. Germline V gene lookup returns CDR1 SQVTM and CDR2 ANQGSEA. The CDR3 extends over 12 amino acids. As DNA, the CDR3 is TGCAGCGTGGAGCAGGGAGGGAATGAGCAGTTCTTC. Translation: CSVEQGGNEQFF.

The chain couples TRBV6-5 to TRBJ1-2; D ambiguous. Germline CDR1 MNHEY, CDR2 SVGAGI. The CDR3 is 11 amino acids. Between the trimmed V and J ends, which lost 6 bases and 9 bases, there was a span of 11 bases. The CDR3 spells CASRIGSRYTF. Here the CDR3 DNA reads TGTGCCAGCAGAATAGGGAGCCGCTACACCTTC.

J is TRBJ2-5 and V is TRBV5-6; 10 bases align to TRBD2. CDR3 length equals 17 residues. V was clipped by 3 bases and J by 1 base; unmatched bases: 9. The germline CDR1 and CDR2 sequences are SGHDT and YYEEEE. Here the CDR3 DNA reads TGTGCCAGCAGCTCCAGCCTTCTAGCGGGGGTCCAAGAGACCCAGTACTTC. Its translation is CASSSSLLAGVQETQYF.

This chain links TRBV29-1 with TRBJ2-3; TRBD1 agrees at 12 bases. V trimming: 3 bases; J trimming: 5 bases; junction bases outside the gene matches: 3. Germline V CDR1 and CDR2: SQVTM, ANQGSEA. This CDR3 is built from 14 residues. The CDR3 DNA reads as TGCAGCGTTGAGGGACAGGGGGCTGGAGATACGCAGTATTTT. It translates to CSVEGQGAGDTQYF.

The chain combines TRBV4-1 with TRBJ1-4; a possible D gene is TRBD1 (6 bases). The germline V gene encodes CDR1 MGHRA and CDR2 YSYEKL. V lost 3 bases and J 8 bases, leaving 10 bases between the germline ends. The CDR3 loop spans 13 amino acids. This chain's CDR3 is CASSHRGGEKLFF. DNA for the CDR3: TGCGCCAGCAGCCACAGGGGTGGAGAAAAACTGTTTTTT.

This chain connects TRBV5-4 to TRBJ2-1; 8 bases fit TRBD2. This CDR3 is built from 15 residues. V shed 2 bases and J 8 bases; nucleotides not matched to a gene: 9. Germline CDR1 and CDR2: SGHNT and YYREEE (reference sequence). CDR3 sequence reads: CASSFRGGPGDEQFF. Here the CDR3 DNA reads TGTGCCAGCAGCTTCCGGGGGGGCCCCGGGGATGAGCAGTTCTTC.

The chain's CDR3 is CASSFGGNQPQHF. The DNA for the CDR3 is TGTGCCAGCAGCTTCGGGGGCAATCAGCCCCAGCATTTT. The rearrangement uses TRBV7-9 and TRBJ1-5; D not resolved. V was trimmed by 3 bases and J by 2 bases, leaving 5 bases between them. The CDR3 is made up of 13 amino acids. The germline V gene encodes CDR1 SEHNR and CDR2 FQNEAQ (reference sequence). The whole variable domain, remainder taken from reference TRBV7-9 and TRBJ1-5, is DTGVSQNPRHKITKRGQNVTFRCDPISEHNRLYWYRQTLGQGPEFLTYFQNEAQLEKSRLLSDRFSAERPKGSFSTLEIQRTEQGDSAMYLCASSFGGNQPQHFGDGTRLSIL.

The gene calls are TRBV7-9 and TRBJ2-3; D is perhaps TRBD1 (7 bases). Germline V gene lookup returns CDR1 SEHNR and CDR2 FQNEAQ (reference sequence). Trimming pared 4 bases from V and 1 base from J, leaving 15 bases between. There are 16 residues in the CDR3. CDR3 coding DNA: TGTGCCAGCAGCTACCACAGGGGCGGGGGCACAGATACGCAGTATTTT. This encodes CASSYHRGGGTDTQYF.

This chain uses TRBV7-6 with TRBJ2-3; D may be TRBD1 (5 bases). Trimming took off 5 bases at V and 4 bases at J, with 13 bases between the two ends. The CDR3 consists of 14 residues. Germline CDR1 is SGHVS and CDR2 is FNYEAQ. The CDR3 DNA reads TGTGCCAGCAGCCCCTGGCAGGGCCCAGATACGCAGTATTTT. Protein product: CASSPWQGPDTQYF. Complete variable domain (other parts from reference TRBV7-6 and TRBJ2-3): GAGVSQSPRYKVTKRGQDVALRCDPISGHVSLYWYRQALGQGPEFLTYFNYEAQQDKSGLPNDRFSAERPEGSISTLTIQRTEQRDSAMYRCASSPWQGPDTQYFGPGTRLTVL.

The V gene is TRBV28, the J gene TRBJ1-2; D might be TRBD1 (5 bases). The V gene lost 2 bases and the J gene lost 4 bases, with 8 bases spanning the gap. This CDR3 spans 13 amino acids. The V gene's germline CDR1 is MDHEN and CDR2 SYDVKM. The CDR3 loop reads CASSLRTFYGYTF. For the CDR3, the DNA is TGTGCCAGCAGTTTAAGGACATTCTATGGCTACACCTTC.

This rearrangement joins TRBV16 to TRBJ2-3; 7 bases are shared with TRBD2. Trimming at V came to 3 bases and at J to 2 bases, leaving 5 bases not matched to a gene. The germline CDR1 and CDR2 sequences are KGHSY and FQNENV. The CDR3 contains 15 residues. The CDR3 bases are TGTGCCAGCAGCCAGGGAGCGGGGCCCACAGATACGCAGTATTTT. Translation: CASSQGAGPTDTQYF.

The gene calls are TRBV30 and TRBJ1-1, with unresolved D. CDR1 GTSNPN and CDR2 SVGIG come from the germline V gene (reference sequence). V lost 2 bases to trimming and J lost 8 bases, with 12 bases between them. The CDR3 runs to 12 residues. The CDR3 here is CAWSPGQTEAFF. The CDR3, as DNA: TGTGCCTGGAGTCCTGGGCAGACAGAAGCTTTCTTT. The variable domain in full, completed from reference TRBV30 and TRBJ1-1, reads SQTIHQWPATLVQPVGSPLSLECTVEGTSNPNLYWYRQAAGRGLQLLFYSVGIGQISSEVPQNLSASRPQDRQFILSSKKLLLSDSGFYLCAWSPGQTEAFFGQGTRLTVV.

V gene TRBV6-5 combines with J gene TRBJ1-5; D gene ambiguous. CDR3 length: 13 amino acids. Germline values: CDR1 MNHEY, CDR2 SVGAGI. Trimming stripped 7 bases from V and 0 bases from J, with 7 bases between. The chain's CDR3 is CASTADSNQPQHF. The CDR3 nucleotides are TGTGCCAGCACTGCAGATAGCAATCAGCCCCAGCATTTT.

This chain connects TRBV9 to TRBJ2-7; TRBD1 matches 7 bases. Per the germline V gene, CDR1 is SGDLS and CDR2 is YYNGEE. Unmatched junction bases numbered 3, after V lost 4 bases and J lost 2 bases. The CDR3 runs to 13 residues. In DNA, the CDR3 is TGTGCCAGCAGCACTCAGGGGGCCTACGAGCAGTACTTC. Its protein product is CASSTQGAYEQYF.

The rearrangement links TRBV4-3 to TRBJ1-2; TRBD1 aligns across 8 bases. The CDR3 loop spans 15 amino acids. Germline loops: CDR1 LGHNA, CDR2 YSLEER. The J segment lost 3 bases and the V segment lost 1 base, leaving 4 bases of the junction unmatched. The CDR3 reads CASSQGTGPYYGYTF. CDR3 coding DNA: TGCGCCAGCAGCCAAGGGACAGGGCCCTACTATGGCTACACCTTC.

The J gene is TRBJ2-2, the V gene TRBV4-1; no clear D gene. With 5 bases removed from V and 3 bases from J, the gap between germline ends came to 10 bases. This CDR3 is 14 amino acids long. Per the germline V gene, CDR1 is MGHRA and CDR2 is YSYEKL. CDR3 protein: CASSSVTDTGELFF. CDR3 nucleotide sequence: TGCGCCAGCAGCTCGGTTACGGACACCGGGGAGCTGTTTTTT.

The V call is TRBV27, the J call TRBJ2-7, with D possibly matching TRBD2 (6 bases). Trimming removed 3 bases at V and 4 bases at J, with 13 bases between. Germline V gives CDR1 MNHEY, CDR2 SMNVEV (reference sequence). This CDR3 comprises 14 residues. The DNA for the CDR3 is TGTGCCAGCAGTTTCCGGAGGGAGTTTTACGAGCAGTACTTC. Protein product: CASSFRREFYEQYF.

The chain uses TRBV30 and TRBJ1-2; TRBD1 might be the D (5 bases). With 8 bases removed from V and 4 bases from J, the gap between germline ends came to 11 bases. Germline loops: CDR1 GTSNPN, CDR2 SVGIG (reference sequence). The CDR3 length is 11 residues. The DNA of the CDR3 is TGTGCCCTCAGGGTTTTCTATGGCTACACCTTC. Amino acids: CALRVFYGYTF. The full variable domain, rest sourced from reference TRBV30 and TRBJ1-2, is SQTIHQWPATLVQPVGSPLSLECTVEGTSNPNLYWYRQAAGRGLQLLFYSVGIGQISSEVPQNLSASRPQDRQFILSSKKLLLSDSGFYLCALRVFYGYTFGSGTRLTVV.

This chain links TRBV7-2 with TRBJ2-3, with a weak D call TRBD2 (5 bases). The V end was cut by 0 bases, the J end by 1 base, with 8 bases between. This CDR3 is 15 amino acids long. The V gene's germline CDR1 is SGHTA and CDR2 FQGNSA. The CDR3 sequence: CASSLAVGGTDTQYF. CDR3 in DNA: TGTGCCAGCAGCTTAGCAGTGGGAGGCACAGATACGCAGTATTTT.

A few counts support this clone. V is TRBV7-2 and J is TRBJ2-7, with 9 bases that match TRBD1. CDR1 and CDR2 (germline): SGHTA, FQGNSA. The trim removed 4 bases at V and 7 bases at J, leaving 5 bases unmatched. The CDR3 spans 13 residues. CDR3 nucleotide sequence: TGTGCCAGCAGCTACAGGGGGCCGCGAGAGCAGTACTTC. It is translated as CASSYRGPREQYF.

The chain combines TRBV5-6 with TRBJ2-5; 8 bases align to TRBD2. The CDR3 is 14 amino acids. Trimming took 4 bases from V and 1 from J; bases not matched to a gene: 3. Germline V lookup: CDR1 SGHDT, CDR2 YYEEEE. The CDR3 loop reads CASSRGGIQETQYF. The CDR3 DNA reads TGTGCCAGCAGCCGCGGGGGGATCCAAGAGACCCAGTACTTC.

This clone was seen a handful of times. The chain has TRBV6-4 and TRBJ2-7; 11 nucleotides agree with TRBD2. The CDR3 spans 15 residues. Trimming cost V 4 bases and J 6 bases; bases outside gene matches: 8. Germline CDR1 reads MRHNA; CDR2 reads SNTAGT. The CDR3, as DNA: TGTGCCAGCAGTGGTAGTAGCGGGAGGGCCGGCGAGCAGTACTTC. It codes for CASSGSSGRAGEQYF.